The clone carrying this T cell receptor (beta chain) came up once. The data are from a study of blood T cell repertoires in COVID-19. The assay was immunoSEQ multiplex PCR, and TCRdb's table has in-frame clones only and misses some. Counted here are approximately 75,000 clones, approximately 85% occurring once; the ten biggest clones make up roughly 5.6%. V lost 4 bases and J lost 2, with 10 bases in between. The CDR3 contains 14 residues. Looked up from germline, CDR1 is SGHTA and CDR2 is FQGNSA. The receptor was isolated from a man at least 80 years old with acute or convalescent COVID-19. J is TRBJ2-3 and V is TRBV7-2; a possible D gene is TRBD1 (6 bases). Source material: peripheral blood. The DNA for the CDR3 is TGTGCCAGCAGCTGGCAGGGGATCACAGATACGCAGTATTTT. The encoded protein is CASSWQGITDTQYF.